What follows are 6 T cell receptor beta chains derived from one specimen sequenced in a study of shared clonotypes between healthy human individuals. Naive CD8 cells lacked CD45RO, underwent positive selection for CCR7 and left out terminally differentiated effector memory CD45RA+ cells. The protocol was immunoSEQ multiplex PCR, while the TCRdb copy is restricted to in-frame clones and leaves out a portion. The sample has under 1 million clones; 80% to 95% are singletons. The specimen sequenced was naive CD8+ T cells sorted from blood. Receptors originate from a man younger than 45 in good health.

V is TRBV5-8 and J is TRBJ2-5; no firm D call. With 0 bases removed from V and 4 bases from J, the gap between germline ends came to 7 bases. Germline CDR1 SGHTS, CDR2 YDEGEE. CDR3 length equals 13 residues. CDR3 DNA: TGTGCCAGCAGCTTGGAACTCGGAGAGACCCAGTACTTC. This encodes CASSLELGETQYF. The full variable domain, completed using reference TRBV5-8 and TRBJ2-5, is EAGVTQSPTHLIKTRGQQATLRCSPISGHTSVYWYQQALGLGLQFLLWYDEGEERNRGNFPPRFSGRQFPNYSSELNVNALELEDSALYLCASSLELGETQYFGPGTRLLVL.

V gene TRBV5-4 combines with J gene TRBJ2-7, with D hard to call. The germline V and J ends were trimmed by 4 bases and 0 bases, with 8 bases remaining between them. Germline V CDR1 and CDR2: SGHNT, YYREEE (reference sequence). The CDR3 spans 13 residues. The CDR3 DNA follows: TGTGCCAGCAGCCAATTCCCCTCCTACGAGCAGTACTTC. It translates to CASSQFPSYEQYF. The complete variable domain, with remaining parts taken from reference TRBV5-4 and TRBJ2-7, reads ETGVTQSPTHLIKTRGQQVTLRCSSQSGHNTVSWYQQALGQGPQFIFQYYREEENGRGNFPPRFSGLQFPNYSSELNVNALELDDSALYLCASSQFPSYEQYFGPGTRLTVT.

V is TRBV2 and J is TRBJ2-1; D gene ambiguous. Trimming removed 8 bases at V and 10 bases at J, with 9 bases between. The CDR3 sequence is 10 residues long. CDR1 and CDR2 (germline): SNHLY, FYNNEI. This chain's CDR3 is CASVDGEQFF. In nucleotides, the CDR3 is TGTGCCAGCGTCGATGGGGAGCAGTTCTTC.

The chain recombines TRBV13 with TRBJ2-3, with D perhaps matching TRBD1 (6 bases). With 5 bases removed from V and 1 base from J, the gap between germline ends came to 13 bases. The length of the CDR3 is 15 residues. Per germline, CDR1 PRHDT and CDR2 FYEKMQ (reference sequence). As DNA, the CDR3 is TGTGCCAGCAGCCCCAGGGGAACACGCACAGATACGCAGTATTTT. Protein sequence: CASSPRGTRTDTQYF.

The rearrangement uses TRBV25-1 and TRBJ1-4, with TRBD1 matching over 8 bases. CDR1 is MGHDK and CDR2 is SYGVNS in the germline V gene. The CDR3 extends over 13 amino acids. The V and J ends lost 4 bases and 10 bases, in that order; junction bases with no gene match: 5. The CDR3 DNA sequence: TGTGCCAGCAGTGCCGGACAGGGTGGAAAACTGTTTTTT. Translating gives CASSAGQGGKLFF. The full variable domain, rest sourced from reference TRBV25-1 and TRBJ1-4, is EADIYQTPRYLVIGTGKKITLECSQTMGHDKMYWYQQDPGMELHLIHYSYGVNSTEKGDLSSESTVSRIRTEHFPLTLESARPSHTSQYLCASSAGQGGKLFFGSGTQLSVL.

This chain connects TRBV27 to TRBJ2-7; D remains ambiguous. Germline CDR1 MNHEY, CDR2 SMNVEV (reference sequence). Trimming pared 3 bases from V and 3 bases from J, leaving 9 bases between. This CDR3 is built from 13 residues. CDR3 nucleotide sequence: TGTGCCAGCAGTTTGGCCAAAATCTACGAGCAGTACTTC. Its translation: CASSLAKIYEQYF.